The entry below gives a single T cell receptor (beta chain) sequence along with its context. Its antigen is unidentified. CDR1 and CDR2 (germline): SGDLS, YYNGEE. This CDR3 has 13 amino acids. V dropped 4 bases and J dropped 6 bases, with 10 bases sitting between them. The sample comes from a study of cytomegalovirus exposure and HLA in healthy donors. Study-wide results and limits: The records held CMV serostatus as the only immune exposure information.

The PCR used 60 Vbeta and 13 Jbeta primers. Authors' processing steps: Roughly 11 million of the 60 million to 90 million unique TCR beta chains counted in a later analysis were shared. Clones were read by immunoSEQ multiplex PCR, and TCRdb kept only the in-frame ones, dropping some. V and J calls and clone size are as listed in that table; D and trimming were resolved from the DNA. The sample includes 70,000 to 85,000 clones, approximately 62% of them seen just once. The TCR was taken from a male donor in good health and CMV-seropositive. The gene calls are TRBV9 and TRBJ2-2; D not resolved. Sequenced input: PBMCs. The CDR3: CASSPSDAGELFF. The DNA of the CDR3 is TGTGCCAGCAGCCCAAGCGACGCCGGGGAGCTGTTTTTT. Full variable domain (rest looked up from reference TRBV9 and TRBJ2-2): DSGVTQTPKHLITATGQRVTLRCSPRSGDLSVYWYQQSLDQGLQFLIQYYNGEERAKGNILERFSAQQFPDLHSELNLSSLELGDSALYFCASSPSDAGELFFGEGSRLTVL.